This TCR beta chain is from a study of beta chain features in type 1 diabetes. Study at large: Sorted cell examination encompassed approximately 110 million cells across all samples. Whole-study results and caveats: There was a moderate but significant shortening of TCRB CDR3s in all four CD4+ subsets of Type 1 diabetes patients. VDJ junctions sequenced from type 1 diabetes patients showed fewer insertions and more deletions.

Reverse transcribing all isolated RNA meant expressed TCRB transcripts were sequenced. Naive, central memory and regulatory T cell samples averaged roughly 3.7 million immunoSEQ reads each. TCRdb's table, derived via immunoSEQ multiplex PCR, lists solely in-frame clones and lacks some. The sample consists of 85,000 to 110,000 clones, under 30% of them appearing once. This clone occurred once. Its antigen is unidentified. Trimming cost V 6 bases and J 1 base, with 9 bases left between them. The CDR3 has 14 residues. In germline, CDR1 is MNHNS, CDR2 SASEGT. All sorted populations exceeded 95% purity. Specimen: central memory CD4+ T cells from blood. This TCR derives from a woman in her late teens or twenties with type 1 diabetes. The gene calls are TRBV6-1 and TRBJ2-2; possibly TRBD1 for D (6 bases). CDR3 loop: CASSGQWNTGELFF. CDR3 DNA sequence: TGTGCCAGCAGCGGACAGTGGAACACCGGGGAGCTGTTTTTT.